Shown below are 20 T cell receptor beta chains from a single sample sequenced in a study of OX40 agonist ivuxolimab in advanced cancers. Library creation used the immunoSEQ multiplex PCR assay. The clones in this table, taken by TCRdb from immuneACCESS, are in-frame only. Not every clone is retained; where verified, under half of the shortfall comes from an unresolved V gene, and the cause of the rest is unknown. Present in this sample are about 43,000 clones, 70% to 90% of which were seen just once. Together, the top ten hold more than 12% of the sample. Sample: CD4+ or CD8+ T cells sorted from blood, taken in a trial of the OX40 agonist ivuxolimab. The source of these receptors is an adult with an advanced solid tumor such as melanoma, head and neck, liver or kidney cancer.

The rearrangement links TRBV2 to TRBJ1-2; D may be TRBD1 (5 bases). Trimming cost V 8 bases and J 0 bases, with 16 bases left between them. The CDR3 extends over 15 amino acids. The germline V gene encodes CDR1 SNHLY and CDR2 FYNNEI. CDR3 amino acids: CASLRGRQPNYGYTF. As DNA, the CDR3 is TGTGCCAGCTTGAGGGGCAGGCAGCCTAACTATGGCTACACCTTC.

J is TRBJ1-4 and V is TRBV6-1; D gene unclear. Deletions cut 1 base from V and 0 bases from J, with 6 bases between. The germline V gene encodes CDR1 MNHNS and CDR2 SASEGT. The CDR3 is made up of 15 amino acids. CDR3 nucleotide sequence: TGTGCCAGCAGTGAAGGCCCAGCAACTAATGAAAAACTGTTTTTT. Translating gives CASSEGPATNEKLFF.

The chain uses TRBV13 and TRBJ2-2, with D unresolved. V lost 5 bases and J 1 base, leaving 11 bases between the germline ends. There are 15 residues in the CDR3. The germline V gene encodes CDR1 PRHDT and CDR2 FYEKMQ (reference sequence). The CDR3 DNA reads TGTGCCAGCAGCCTCCAAACAGAGAACACCGGGGAGCTGTTTTTT. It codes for CASSLQTENTGELFF.

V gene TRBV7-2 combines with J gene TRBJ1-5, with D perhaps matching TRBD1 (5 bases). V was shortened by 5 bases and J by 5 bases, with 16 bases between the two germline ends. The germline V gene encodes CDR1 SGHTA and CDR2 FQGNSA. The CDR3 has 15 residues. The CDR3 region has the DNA TGTGCCAGCAGCGCTTGGACGGGGGATTATCAGCCCCAGCATTTT. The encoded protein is CASSAWTGDYQPQHF.

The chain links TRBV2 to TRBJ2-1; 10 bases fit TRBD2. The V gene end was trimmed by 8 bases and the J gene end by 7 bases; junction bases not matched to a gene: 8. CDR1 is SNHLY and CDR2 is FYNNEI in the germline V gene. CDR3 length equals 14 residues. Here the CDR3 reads CASGDLAGVNEQFF. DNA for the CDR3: TGTGCCAGCGGGGATCTAGCGGGAGTTAATGAGCAGTTCTTC.

DNA for the CDR3: TGTGCCAGCAGTGAGGCGGGGACGACTAATGAAAAACTGTTTTTT. Amino acids: CASSEAGTTNEKLFF. The V and J genes are TRBV25-1 and TRBJ1-4, with D maybe TRBD1 (5 bases). Germline CDR1 MGHDK, CDR2 SYGVNS. V was cut by 3 bases and J by 2 bases, with 10 bases left in between. The CDR3 consists of 15 residues.

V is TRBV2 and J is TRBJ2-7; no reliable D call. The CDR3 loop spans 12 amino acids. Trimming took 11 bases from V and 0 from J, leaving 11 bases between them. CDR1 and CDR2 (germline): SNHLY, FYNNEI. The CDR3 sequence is CAGLRDSYEQYF. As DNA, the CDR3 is TGTGCCGGGCTACGTGACTCCTACGAGCAGTACTTC. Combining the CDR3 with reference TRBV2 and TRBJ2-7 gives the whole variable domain EPEVTQTPSHQVTQMGQEVILRCVPISNHLYFYWYRQILGQKVEFLVSFYNNEISEKSEIFDDQFSVERPDGSNFTLKIRSTKLEDSAMYFCAGLRDSYEQYFGPGTRLTVT.

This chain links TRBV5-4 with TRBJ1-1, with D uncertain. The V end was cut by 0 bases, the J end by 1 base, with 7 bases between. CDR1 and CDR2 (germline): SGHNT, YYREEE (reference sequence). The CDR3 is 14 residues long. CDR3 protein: CASSLAGENTEAFF. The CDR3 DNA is TGTGCCAGCAGCTTGGCAGGAGAGAACACTGAAGCTTTCTTT. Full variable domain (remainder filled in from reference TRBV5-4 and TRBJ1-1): ETGVTQSPTHLIKTRGQQVTLRCSSQSGHNTVSWYQQALGQGPQFIFQYYREEENGRGNFPPRFSGLQFPNYSSELNVNALELDDSALYLCASSLAGENTEAFFGQGTRLTVV.

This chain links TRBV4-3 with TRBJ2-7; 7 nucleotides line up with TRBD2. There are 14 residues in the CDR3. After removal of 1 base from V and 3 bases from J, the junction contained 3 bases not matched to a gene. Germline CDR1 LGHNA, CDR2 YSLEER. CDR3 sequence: CASSQGGSGYEQYF. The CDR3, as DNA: TGCGCCAGCAGCCAAGGCGGGAGTGGCTACGAGCAGTACTTC.

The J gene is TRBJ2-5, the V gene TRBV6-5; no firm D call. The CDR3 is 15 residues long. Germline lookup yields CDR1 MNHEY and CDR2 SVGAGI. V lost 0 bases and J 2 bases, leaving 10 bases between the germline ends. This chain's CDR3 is CASSYSTWGQETQYF. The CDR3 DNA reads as TGTGCCAGCAGTTACTCGACGTGGGGACAAGAGACCCAGTACTTC.

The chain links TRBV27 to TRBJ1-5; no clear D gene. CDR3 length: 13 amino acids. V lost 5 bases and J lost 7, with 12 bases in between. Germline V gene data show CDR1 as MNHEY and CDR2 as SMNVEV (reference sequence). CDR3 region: CASSQRAGQPQHF. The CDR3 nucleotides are TGTGCCAGCAGTCAACGAGCAGGCCAGCCCCAGCATTTT.

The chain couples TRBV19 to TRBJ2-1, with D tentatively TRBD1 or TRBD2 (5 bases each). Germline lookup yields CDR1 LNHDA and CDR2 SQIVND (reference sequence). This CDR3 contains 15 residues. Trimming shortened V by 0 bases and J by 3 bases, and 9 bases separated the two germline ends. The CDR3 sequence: CASSIDLGGYNEQFF. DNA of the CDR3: TGTGCCAGTAGTATAGATCTTGGGGGCTACAATGAGCAGTTCTTC.

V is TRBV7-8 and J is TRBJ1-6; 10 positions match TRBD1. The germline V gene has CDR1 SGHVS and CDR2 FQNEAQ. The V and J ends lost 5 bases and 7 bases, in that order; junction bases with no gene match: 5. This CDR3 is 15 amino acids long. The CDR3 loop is CASSLGTGENSPLHF. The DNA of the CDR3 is TGTGCCAGCAGCCTGGGGACAGGGGAGAATTCACCCCTCCACTTT.

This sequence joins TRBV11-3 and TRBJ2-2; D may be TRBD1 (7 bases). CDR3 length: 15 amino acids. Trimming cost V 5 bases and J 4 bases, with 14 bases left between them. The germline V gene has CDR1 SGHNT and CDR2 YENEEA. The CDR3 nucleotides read TGTGCCAGCAGCCGCAGGGGGGATGGCACCGGGGAGCTGTTTTTT. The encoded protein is CASSRRGDGTGELFF.

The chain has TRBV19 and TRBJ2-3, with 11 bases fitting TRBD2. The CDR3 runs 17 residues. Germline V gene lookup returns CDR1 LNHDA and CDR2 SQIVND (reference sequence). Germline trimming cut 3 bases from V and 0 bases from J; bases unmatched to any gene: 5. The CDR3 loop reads CASSITTSGGSTDTQYF. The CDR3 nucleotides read TGTGCCAGTAGTATCACCACTAGCGGGGGAAGCACAGATACGCAGTATTTT.

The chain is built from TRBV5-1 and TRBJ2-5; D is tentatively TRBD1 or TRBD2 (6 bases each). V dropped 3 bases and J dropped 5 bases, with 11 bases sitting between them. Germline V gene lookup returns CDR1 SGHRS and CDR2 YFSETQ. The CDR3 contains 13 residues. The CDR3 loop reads CASSYLGGETQYF. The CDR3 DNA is TGCGCCAGCAGCTATCTAGGGGGGGAGACCCAGTACTTC.

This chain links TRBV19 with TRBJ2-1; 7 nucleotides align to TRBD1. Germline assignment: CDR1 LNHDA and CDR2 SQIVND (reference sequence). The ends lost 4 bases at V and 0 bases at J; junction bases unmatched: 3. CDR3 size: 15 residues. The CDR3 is CASSSDRDSYNEQFF. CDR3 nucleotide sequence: TGTGCCAGTAGTAGCGACAGGGACTCCTACAATGAGCAGTTCTTC.

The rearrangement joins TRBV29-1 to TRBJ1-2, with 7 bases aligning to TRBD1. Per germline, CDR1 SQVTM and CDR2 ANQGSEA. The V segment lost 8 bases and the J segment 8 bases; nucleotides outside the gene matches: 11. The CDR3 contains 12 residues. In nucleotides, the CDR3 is TGCAGCATCCTCTCCGGGACAGACGGCTACACCTTC. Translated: CSILSGTDGYTF.

The CDR3 DNA reads TGCGCCAGCAGCGAGGACACCGAAGAGACCCAGTACTTC. Residues: CASSEDTEETQYF. This chain uses TRBV5-1 with TRBJ2-5, with a possible D match to TRBD1 (5 bases). CDR1 SGHRS and CDR2 YFSETQ come from the germline V gene. Trimming took off 4 bases at V and 3 bases at J, with 10 bases between the two ends. The CDR3 consists of 13 residues.

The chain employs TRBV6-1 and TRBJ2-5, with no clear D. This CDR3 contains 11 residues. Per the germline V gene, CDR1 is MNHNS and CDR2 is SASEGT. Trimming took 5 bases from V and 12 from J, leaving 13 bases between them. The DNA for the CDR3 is TGTGCCAGCAGTTACCCCGGCCCTGAGTACTTC. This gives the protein CASSYPGPEYF.